The 8 T cell receptor beta chains presented below share a single source sample, sequenced in a study of T cell repertoires in cytomegalovirus infection. These receptors' antigens are unknown. TCRdb used MiXCR to reprocess the reads, holding one entry per CDR3 protein. Seen here are some 480,000 distinct CDR3 sequences, 30% to 35% observed once, and the top ten hold about 17%. The specimen comprised cultured PBMCs, sampled from culture after CMV antigen stimulation. All receptors come from a human donor in good health (CMV status not recorded). Some clones in this sample may be carry-over from other donors' samples.

This chain uses TRBV19 with TRBJ1-2; D ambiguous. The CDR3 runs 12 residues. The germline gives CDR1 LNHDA, CDR2 SQIVND (reference sequence). The V gene lost 5 bases and the J gene lost 8 bases, with 12 bases spanning the gap. This chain's CDR3 is CASSLESRGYTF. The CDR3 DNA reads as TGTGCCAGTAGTCTCGAGTCTCGCGGCTACACCTTC.

The chain is built from TRBV7-2 and TRBJ2-1; D uncertain. The length of the CDR3 is 15 residues. V was trimmed by 1 base and J by 4 bases, leaving 11 bases between them. In germline, CDR1 is SGHTA, CDR2 FQGNSA. CDR3 in amino acids: CASSLGPSRYNEQFF. CDR3 nucleotides: TGTGCCAGCAGCTTAGGACCATCCCGGTACAATGAGCAGTTCTTC.

In this sample, this clonotype turned up many times. The chain links TRBV24-1 to TRBJ2-2; 9 bases map to TRBD1. CDR3 length equals 16 residues. Losses at the gene ends were 2 bases for V and 4 bases for J; bases not matched to a gene: 4. The germline CDR1 and CDR2 sequences are KGHDR and SFDVKD. The CDR3 reads CATSDSADRGTGELFF. The CDR3, as DNA: TGTGCCACCAGTGATTCAGCGGACAGGGGCACCGGGGAGCTGTTTTTT.

The V and J genes are TRBV6-2 or TRBV6-3 and TRBJ1-5; D not certain. Trimming removed 11 bases at V and 1 base at J, with 21 bases between. Germline-derived CDR1 and CDR2 are MNHEY and SVGEGT. The CDR3 is 16 residues long. Written as DNA, the CDR3 is TGTGCCGCCCAGCGTGTCGGAGTGATAAGCAATCAGCCCCAGCATTTT. It codes for CAAQRVGVISNQPQHF.

The rearrangement uses TRBV4-1 and TRBJ2-2; maybe TRBD1 (5 bases). This CDR3 is built from 15 residues. The ends were cut back, 6 bases at V and 3 bases at J, with 14 bases in the middle. Per germline, CDR1 MGHRA and CDR2 YSYEKL. The CDR3 DNA reads TGCGCCAGCAGTGCAGGGCCTTCGGACACCGGGGAGCTGTTTTTT. Amino acids: CASSAGPSDTGELFF.

The chain joins TRBV4-2 to TRBJ2-1, with no clear D. The CDR3 is 16 amino acids. V lost 0 bases and J 3 bases, leaving 12 bases between the germline ends. Per germline, CDR1 LGHNA and CDR2 YNFKEQ. The CDR3 DNA follows: TGTGCCAGCAGCCAAGATCGAAGGACCATCTACAATGAGCAGTTCTTC. Its protein product is CASSQDRRTIYNEQFF.

This chain links TRBV18 with TRBJ2-7; no clear D. The CDR3 covers 14 residues. CDR1 and CDR2 from the germline V gene are KGHSH and LQKENI. V dropped 2 bases and J dropped 7 bases, with 15 bases sitting between them. The CDR3 spells CASSPLDGPFEQYF. The CDR3 bases are TGTGCCAGCTCACCATTAGATGGTCCGTTTGAGCAGTACTTC.

This clonotype was picked up a small number of times. The rearrangement joins TRBV14 to TRBJ2-5, with 9 nucleotides matching TRBD2. CDR1 and CDR2 (germline): SGHDN, FVKESK. J lost 2 bases, V lost 0 bases, and 7 bases had no gene match. This CDR3 comprises 17 residues. The CDR3 sequence: CASSQDYQREEQETQYF. The CDR3, as DNA: TGTGCCAGCAGCCAAGATTATCAGCGGGAGGAACAAGAGACCCAGTACTTC.